One sample yielded the 30 T cell receptor beta chains listed below, sequenced in a study of cytomegalovirus exposure and HLA in healthy donors (dated by TCRdb to about 2017). Library preparation used the immunoSEQ multiplex PCR assay. For the multiplex PCR, a mixture combining 60 forward primers for TCR Vbeta segments and 13 reverse primers for TCR Jbeta segments was used. Not all clones reach the TCRdb copy of this immuneACCESS table, which keeps in-frame sequences only. Checked studies attribute under half of the gap to unresolved V genes and leave the rest unexplained. The sample includes fewer than 110,000 clones, with approximately 64% observed a single time. 3% to 4% of the sample belongs to the ten largest clones. The sequencing input was PBMCs. These receptors came from a woman aged 45-65 years in good health and CMV-seronegative.

V gene TRBV11-3 combines with J gene TRBJ2-7; the match to TRBD2 covers 13 bases. This CDR3 comprises 15 residues. Germline CDR1 SGHNT, CDR2 YENEEA. J was trimmed by 6 bases and V by 8 bases; bases with no gene match: 10. CDR3 protein: CASGGLAGLKGEQYF. CDR3 nucleotides: TGTGCCAGCGGGGGACTAGCGGGACTTAAGGGCGAGCAGTACTTC.

J is TRBJ2-7 and V is TRBV10-3; 13 bases are shared with TRBD2. Germline V gene sequence: CDR1 ENHRY, CDR2 SYGVKD. Losses at the gene ends were 3 bases for V and 4 bases for J; bases not matched to a gene: 3. The CDR3 loop spans 15 amino acids. Here the CDR3 DNA reads TGTGCCATCAGTGACACTAGCGGGGGGGGGTACGAGCAGTACTTC. This translates into CAISDTSGGGYEQYF.

J is TRBJ2-1 and V is TRBV7-2; D possibly corresponds to TRBD2 (7 bases). CDR1 SGHTA and CDR2 FQGNSA come from the germline V gene. Trimming stripped 5 bases from V and 10 bases from J, with 24 bases between. The CDR3 totals 16 residues. The DNA for the CDR3 is TGTGCCAGCAGCCTGCAGGGGCGGGAGATGGTGGGGGAGCAGTTCTTC. Its translation: CASSLQGREMVGEQFF.

The V gene is TRBV5-5, the J gene TRBJ2-1; the match to TRBD1 covers 7 bases. CDR1 is SGHKS, CDR2 YYEKEE, per germline (reference sequence). V was pared by 1 base and J by 3 bases, with 10 bases of the junction left unmatched. The CDR3 consists of 17 residues. CDR3 amino acids: CASSLSTGQTSYNEQFF. The CDR3 DNA sequence: TGTGCCAGCAGCTTGTCTACGGGACAGACCAGCTACAATGAGCAGTTCTTC.

This clone was recorded a few times. This chain connects TRBV25-1 to TRBJ2-3; TRBD2 matches 10 bases. This CDR3 is 16 amino acids long. With V trimmed by 2 bases and J by 2 bases, 4 bases remained unmatched. CDR1 is MGHDK, CDR2 SYGVNS, per germline. This CDR3 reads CASSELLAGLTDTQYF. CDR3 coding DNA: TGTGCCAGCAGTGAACTACTAGCGGGGCTCACAGATACGCAGTATTTT.

The rearrangement joins TRBV9 to TRBJ1-3, with TRBD1 as a possible D gene (6 bases). This CDR3 is built from 15 residues. The V end was cut by 0 bases, the J end by 5 bases, with 12 bases between. Looked up from germline, CDR1 is SGDLS and CDR2 is YYNGEE. In DNA, the CDR3 is TGTGCCAGCAGCGTAGGTCCGGACAGTCGAAACACCATATATTTT. Its translation: CASSVGPDSRNTIYF.

The chain employs TRBV4-1 and TRBJ2-3, with 9 bases aligning to TRBD2. V dropped 0 bases and J dropped 1; count of bases not matched to a gene: 5. Germline CDR1 reads MGHRA; CDR2 reads YSYEKL. The CDR3 totals 17 residues. The CDR3 here is CASSQDYRGRGTDTQYF. The CDR3 nucleotides read TGCGCCAGCAGCCAAGATTATCGCGGGAGGGGCACAGATACGCAGTATTTT.

V is TRBV4-3 and J is TRBJ2-1; the match to TRBD2 covers 9 bases. V shed 1 base, J shed 10 bases, and the junction held 8 bases outside the gene matches. This CDR3 comprises 15 residues. Germline CDR1 and CDR2: LGHNA and YSLEER. CDR3 protein: CASSQAIAGVEEQFF. CDR3 nucleotides: TGCGCCAGCAGCCAAGCAATAGCGGGAGTCGAGGAGCAGTTCTTC.

J is TRBJ2-7 and V is TRBV14; 7 bases align to TRBD2. The CDR3 extends over 14 amino acids. The germline V gene encodes CDR1 SGHDN and CDR2 FVKESK. V lost 1 base and J lost 3; bases outside the gene matches: 3. The CDR3 coding sequence is TGTGCCAGCAGCCAAGGGACTAGTCTCTACGAGCAGTACTTC. Translated, it gives CASSQGTSLYEQYF.

This clone was counted a few times. The rearrangement joins TRBV30 to TRBJ2-7, with 11 nucleotides matching TRBD1. From germline, CDR1 is GTSNPN and CDR2 SVGIG (reference sequence). The V segment lost 1 base and the J segment 7 bases; nucleotides outside the gene matches: 3. This CDR3 region has 13 residues. CDR3 region: CAWSAGQGDEQYF. DNA of the CDR3: TGTGCCTGGAGTGCGGGACAGGGGGATGAGCAGTACTTC.

This chain links TRBV4-1 with TRBJ2-7; 7 nucleotides agree with TRBD2. There are 17 residues in the CDR3. The junction had 11 bases not matched to a gene; V was cut back by 1 base and J by 2 bases. The germline CDR1 and CDR2 sequences are MGHRA and YSYEKL. The CDR3 reads CASSQGGWGGSTYEQYF. CDR3 sequence (DNA): TGCGCCAGCAGCCAAGGGGGGTGGGGGGGATCCACCTACGAGCAGTACTTC.

The gene calls are TRBV7-2 and TRBJ2-2; the match to TRBD1 covers 11 bases. The V gene's germline CDR1 is SGHTA and CDR2 FQGNSA. V dropped 5 bases and J dropped 7; count of bases not matched to a gene: 9. CDR3 size: 16 residues. This CDR3 reads CASSPGQGAIGGELFF. CDR3 DNA: TGTGCCAGCAGCCCCGGACAGGGGGCTATAGGCGGGGAGCTGTTTTTT.

The rearrangement uses TRBV19 and TRBJ2-5; 8 positions agree with TRBD1. Germline CDR1 is LNHDA and CDR2 is SQIVND (reference sequence). Trimming at V came to 1 base and at J to 1 base, leaving 5 bases not matched to a gene. The CDR3 runs 16 residues. The CDR3 DNA reads TGTGCCAGTAGTATAGTGATAGGACAGGGCCAAGAGACCCAGTACTTC. Translation gives CASSIVIGQGQETQYF.

This clone was counted once. The J gene is TRBJ2-7, the V gene TRBV11-2; possible D gene TRBD1, 6 bases. CDR1 is SGHAT and CDR2 is FQNNGV in the germline V gene. The germline V and J ends were trimmed by 5 bases and 6 bases, with 17 bases remaining between them. This CDR3 is 14 amino acids long. Here the CDR3 DNA reads TGTGCCAGCAGCCTTACCACAGGGACGGTCGAGCAGTACTTC. Translated, it gives CASSLTTGTVEQYF.

The chain links TRBV7-2 to TRBJ1-5, with 9 bases that match TRBD1. This CDR3 has 14 amino acids. CDR1 is SGHTA, CDR2 FQGNSA, per germline. With V trimmed by 4 bases and J by 7 bases, 5 bases remained unmatched. CDR3 DNA sequence: TGTGCCAGCAGCTCAAGGACAGGGGACCAGCCCCAGCATTTT. Encoded protein: CASSSRTGDQPQHF.

V is TRBV18 and J is TRBJ2-3, with D perhaps matching TRBD1 (6 bases). The germline CDR1 and CDR2 sequences are KGHSH and LQKENI. The CDR3 length is 15 residues. Trimming left V 2 bases short and J 2 bases short, with 11 bases between. The CDR3 bases are TGTGCCAGCTCACCAGACAGGACCCCCACAGATACGCAGTATTTT. It translates to CASSPDRTPTDTQYF.

This clone turned up a few times. V is TRBV7-7 and J is TRBJ2-7; 7 bases align to TRBD1. The J segment lost 0 bases and the V segment lost 5 bases, leaving 4 bases of the junction unmatched. The CDR3 contains 14 residues. The V gene's germline CDR1 is SSHAT and CDR2 FNYEAQ (reference sequence). The CDR3 nucleotides read TGTGCCAGCAGCCGGGACAGATCCTCCTACGAGCAGTACTTC. Translated, it gives CASSRDRSSYEQYF.

The chain couples TRBV14 to TRBJ2-3, with unresolved D. CDR1 and CDR2 from the germline V gene are SGHDN and FVKESK. The CDR3 sequence is 12 residues long. The V and J ends lost 4 bases and 2 bases respectively, with 4 bases between them. The CDR3, as DNA: TGTGCCAGCAGCCCATCCACAGATACGCAGTATTTT. Translation gives CASSPSTDTQYF.

The chain carries TRBV27 and TRBJ2-6, with 10 bases lining up with TRBD2. CDR1 and CDR2 (germline): MNHEY, SMNVEV (reference sequence). There are 14 residues in the CDR3. J gave up 0 bases and V 10 bases, and 0 bases lay outside the gene matches. The CDR3: CATSGSSGANVLTF. CDR3 in DNA: TGTGCCACTAGCGGGAGCTCTGGGGCCAACGTCCTGACTTTC.

The chain joins TRBV2 to TRBJ2-7, with TRBD1 identical over 9 bases. This CDR3 has 15 residues. The germline gives CDR1 SNHLY, CDR2 FYNNEI. The V segment lost 6 bases and the J segment 5 bases; nucleotides outside the gene matches: 11. This CDR3 reads CASRTGQGVFNEQYF. The CDR3 DNA sequence: TGTGCCAGCAGGACGGGACAGGGAGTTTTCAACGAGCAGTACTTC.

The CDR3 is CASSSRMSGANVLTF. The CDR3 DNA reads TGTGCCAGCAGCTCTAGAATGTCGGGGGCCAACGTCCTGACTTTC. This chain connects TRBV5-6 to TRBJ2-6; D remains unclear. This CDR3 has 15 amino acids. Germline V gene sequence: CDR1 SGHDT, CDR2 YYEEEE. V gave up 3 bases and J gave up 4 bases, with 11 bases separating them.

The rearrangement links TRBV18 to TRBJ2-1; no reliable D call. CDR3 length equals 14 residues. The V gene's germline CDR1 is KGHSH and CDR2 LQKENI. Trimming took 0 bases from V and 8 from J, leaving 11 bases between them. DNA of the CDR3: TGTGCCAGCTCACCACCGAACGCACGAGATGAGCAGTTCTTC. Amino acid sequence: CASSPPNARDEQFF.

The chain employs TRBV5-1 and TRBJ1-1; 10 positions agree with TRBD1. Trimming removed 8 bases from V and 5 bases from J; junction bases left unmatched: 6. Germline CDR1 reads SGHRS; CDR2 reads YFSETQ. The CDR3 runs to 13 residues. CDR3 protein: CARTGQGNTEAFF. In nucleotides, the CDR3 is TGCGCCAGAACGGGACAGGGGAATACTGAAGCTTTCTTT.

J is TRBJ1-5 and V is TRBV7-2; 8 bases agree with TRBD1. The junction had 6 bases not matched to a gene; V was cut back by 7 bases and J by 1 base. The V gene's germline CDR1 is SGHTA and CDR2 FQGNSA. This CDR3 comprises 15 residues. The CDR3 sequence is CASMDRVGSNQPQHF. CDR3 bases: TGTGCCAGCATGGACAGGGTGGGGAGCAATCAGCCCCAGCATTTT. The full variable domain, rest sourced from reference TRBV7-2 and TRBJ1-5, is GAGVSQSPSNKVTEKGKDVELRCDPISGHTALYWYRQSLGQGLEFLIYFQGNSAPDKSGLPSDRFSAERTGGSVSTLTIQRTQQEDSAVYLCASMDRVGSNQPQHFGDGTRLSIL.

This chain links TRBV5-8 with TRBJ2-5, with no clear D. Trimming pared 0 bases from V and 5 bases from J, leaving 14 bases between. Germline-derived CDR1 and CDR2 are SGHTS and YDEGEE. This CDR3 has 15 amino acids. CDR3 coding DNA: TGTGCCAGCAGCTTGGCGATGATAGGCGGCGAGACCCAGTACTTC. Its protein product is CASSLAMIGGETQYF.

The genes are TRBV5-1 and TRBJ2-3; 11 bases line up with TRBD1. With 3 bases clipped from V and 5 bases from J, the junction kept 5 bases outside the gene matches. Germline loops: CDR1 SGHRS, CDR2 YFSETQ. The CDR3 has 15 residues. Written as DNA, the CDR3 is TGCGCCAGCAGCTCCGGGACAGGGGGGGGAGATACGCAGTATTTT. As protein: CASSSGTGGGDTQYF. The complete variable domain, with remaining parts taken from reference TRBV5-1 and TRBJ2-3, reads KAGVTQTPRYLIKTRGQQVTLSCSPISGHRSVSWYQQTPGQGLQFLFEYFSETQRNKGNFPGRFSGRQFSNSRSEMNVSTLELGDSALYLCASSSGTGGGDTQYFGPGTRLTVL.

The chain is built from TRBV29-1 and TRBJ2-4; a possible D gene is TRBD1 (5 bases). This CDR3 comprises 13 residues. CDR1 is SQVTM, CDR2 ANQGSEA, per germline. Trimming removed 4 bases from V and 5 bases from J, with 12 bases in between. CDR3 coding DNA: TGCAGCGTTGGGGGCGCTGGGGAAAACATTCAGTACTTC. This encodes CSVGGAGENIQYF.

The chain couples TRBV5-1 to TRBJ1-5; D is perhaps TRBD1 (5 bases). Germline V lookup: CDR1 SGHRS, CDR2 YFSETQ. CDR3 length: 15 residues. V was cut by 0 bases and J by 5 bases, with 12 bases left in between. CDR3 loop: CASSLEGLSDQPQHF. CDR3 bases: TGCGCCAGCAGCTTGGAGGGACTGTCTGATCAGCCCCAGCATTTT.

The chain recombines TRBV28 with TRBJ1-6, with D possibly matching TRBD1 (6 bases). V was trimmed by 6 bases and J by 7 bases, leaving 16 bases between them. The CDR3 is made up of 15 amino acids. The V gene's germline CDR1 is MDHEN and CDR2 SYDVKM. CDR3 bases: TGTGCCAGCAGCCCCCCAGGGGAGGGAAATTCACCCCTCCACTTT. As protein: CASSPPGEGNSPLHF. Filled out from reference TRBV28 and TRBJ1-6, the complete variable domain reads DVKVTQSSRYLVKRTGEKVFLECVQDMDHENMFWYRQDPGLGLRLIYFSYDVKMKEKGDIPEGYSVSREKKERFSLILESASTNQTSMYLCASSPPGEGNSPLHFGNGTRLTVT.

Only one count was recorded for this clone. The chain uses TRBV27 and TRBJ2-1; D gene unclear. V was cut by 4 bases and J by 6 bases, with 16 bases left in between. Germline CDR1 MNHEY, CDR2 SMNVEV (reference sequence). This CDR3 has 15 residues. This CDR3 reads CASSSTGSRINEQFF. The CDR3 DNA sequence: TGTGCCAGCAGTTCTACCGGGTCGCGGATCAATGAGCAGTTCTTC.